This T cell receptor (beta chain) was sequenced during a study of siplizumab effects on memory and regulatory T cells (dated by TCRdb to about 2019). Study-level background: The study examined how the anti-CD2 antibody siplizumab affects alloreactive T-cell subsets in allogeneic mixed lymphocyte reactions built from human PBMCs. The study at large found these results: The suppressive function of proliferating Tregs from siplizumab cultures was not functionally confirmed. Unstimulated naive T cells appeared to be more diverse than memory T cells, and naive cells seemed to make a substantial contribution to the alloresponse. Siplizumab significantly lowered the cumulative frequency of alloreactive sequences that could be traced to unstimulated CD4+ memory T cells. For roughly 75-97% of proliferating CD4+ or CD8+ clones, no naive or memory phenotype could be assigned. Of the alloreactive CD4+ clones that could be mapped, the Treg-derived share averaged roughly 69% with siplizumab compared with around 27% in control reactions. Because sequences below about 10^-5 frequency were poorly captured, only a minor fraction of alloreactive clones could be mapped to unstimulated subsets.

This clone appeared once. Which antigen it targets is not known. No base qualities exist here, and no much larger clone lies one base off it. In three donor pairs, further sequencing was done on unstimulated CD8+ naive, CD4+ memory, CD8+ TEMRA, CD4+ naive and CD8+ effector memory subsets. Sorted unstimulated T cells, along with proliferating T cells recovered from mixed lymphocyte reactions, underwent TCRbeta CDR3 sequencing. Fresh whole blood from under 13 HLA-typed healthy donors was used as the source from which PBMCs were isolated. Library preparation used the immunoSEQ multiplex PCR assay. Roughly 10^5 TCR templates per sample were assayed on the deep sequencing platform. Genomic DNA extracted from sorted T cells was used for TCRbeta CDR3 sequencing. The paper's data handling went like this. The R programming language was used for clonal analysis of TCRbeta CDR3 data. Alloreactive CD4+ and CD8+ clones were defined by comparing unstimulated samples with post-reaction CFSE-low samples. Regulatory or non-regulatory origin of alloreactive CD4+ clones was assigned by matching sequences to the sorted unstimulated Treg and non-Treg repertoires. What TCRdb holds here is the immuneACCESS table cut down to in-frame rearrangements. Part of the clones is not present; checked against another copy, under half of the missing clones reflect an unresolved V gene, and the others are unexplained. That table gives V, J and clone size, and the DNA gave D and trimming. The sample contains some 63,000 clones, around 96% of them found a single time. Jointly, the top ten make up about 0.091% of the sample.

V gives up 5 bases and J gives up 7 bases, and the segment between their germline ends measures 20 bases. The cysteine opens and the phenylalanine closes a CDR3 of 16 amino acids. The only DNA kept is the CDR3, 48 bases in frame from the first base. From the germline V gene, CDR1 is SGHTA and CDR2 is FQGTGA. The receptor chain draws on TRBV7-3 and TRBJ2-2; TRBD1 is a weak D gene call, 7 bases matching. This receptor was taken from a human donor in good health. Source material: naive CD8+ T cells sorted from blood. The label giving this sample's cell subset or site can be read as: unstimulated naive T cells. Read as DNA, the sequence is TGTGCCAGCAGCCCGCAGGAGGGGGCGTTTGGCGGGGAGCTGTTTTTT. Translated, this is CASSPQEGAFGGELFF.